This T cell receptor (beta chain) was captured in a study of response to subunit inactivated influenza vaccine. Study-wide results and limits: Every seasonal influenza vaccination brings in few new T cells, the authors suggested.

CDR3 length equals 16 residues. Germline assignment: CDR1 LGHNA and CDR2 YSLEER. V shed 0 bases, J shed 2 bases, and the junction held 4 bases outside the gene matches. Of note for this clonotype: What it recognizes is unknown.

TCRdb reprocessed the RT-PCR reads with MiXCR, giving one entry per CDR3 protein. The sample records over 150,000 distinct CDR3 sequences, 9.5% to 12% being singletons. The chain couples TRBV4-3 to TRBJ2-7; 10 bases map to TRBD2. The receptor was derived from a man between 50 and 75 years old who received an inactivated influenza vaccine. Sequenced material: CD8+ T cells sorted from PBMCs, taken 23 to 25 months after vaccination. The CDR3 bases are TGCGCCAGCAGCCAAGATAGCGGGAGGAGGACCTACGAGCAGTACTTC. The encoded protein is CASSQDSGRRTYEQYF.